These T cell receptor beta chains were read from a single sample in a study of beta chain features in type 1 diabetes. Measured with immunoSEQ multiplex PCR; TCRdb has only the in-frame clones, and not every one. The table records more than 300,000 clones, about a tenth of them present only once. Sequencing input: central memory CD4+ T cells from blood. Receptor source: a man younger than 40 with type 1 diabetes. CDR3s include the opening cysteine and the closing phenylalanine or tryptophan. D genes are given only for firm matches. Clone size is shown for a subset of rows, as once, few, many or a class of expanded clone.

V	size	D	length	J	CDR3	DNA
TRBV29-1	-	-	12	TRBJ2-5	CSVGAVQETQYF	TGCAGCGTTGGGGCGGTTCAAGAGACCCAGTACTTC
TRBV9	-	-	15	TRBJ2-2	CASSGSDRFTGELFF	TGTGCCAGCAGCGGTTCTGACAGGTTTACCGGGGAGCTGTTTTTT
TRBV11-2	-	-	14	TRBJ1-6	CASSSYGAESPLHF	TGTGCCAGCAGCTCGTATGGTGCAGAATCACCCCTCCACTTT
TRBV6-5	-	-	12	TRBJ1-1	CASATVNTEAFF	TGTGCCAGCGCCACGGTGAACACTGAAGCTTTCTTT
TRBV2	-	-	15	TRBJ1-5	CASSEEEQGNQPQHF	TGTGCCAGCAGTGAAGAGGAGCAGGGCAATCAGCCCCAGCATTTT
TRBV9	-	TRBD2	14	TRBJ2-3	CASQAGGHEDTQYF	TGTGCCAGCCAGGCGGGGGGCCACGAGGATACGCAGTATTTT
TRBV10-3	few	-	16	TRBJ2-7	CAISESIQGTAYEQYF	TGTGCCATCAGTGAGTCGATTCAGGGGACCGCCTACGAGCAGTACTTC
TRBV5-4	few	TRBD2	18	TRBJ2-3	CASSLELAGGPSGDTQYF	TGTGCCAGCAGCTTGGAACTAGCGGGGGGGCCATCCGGAGATACGCAGTATTTT
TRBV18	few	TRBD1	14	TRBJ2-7	CASSRQGETYEQYF	TGTGCCAGCTCACGACAGGGGGAGACCTACGAGCAGTACTTC
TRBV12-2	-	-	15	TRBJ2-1	CASRQTSGPYNEQFF	TGTGCAAGTCGCCAAACTAGCGGGCCCTACAATGAGCAGTTCTTC
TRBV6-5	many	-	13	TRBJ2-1	CASSLQTYNEQFF	TGTGCCAGCAGCCTCCAGACATACAATGAGCAGTTCTTC
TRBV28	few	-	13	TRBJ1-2	CASSLAKGGGYTF	TGTGCCAGCAGTTTAGCTAAAGGGGGTGGCTACACCTTC
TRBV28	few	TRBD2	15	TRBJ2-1	CASSSGGADYNEQFF	TGTGCCAGCAGTTCCGGGGGGGCCGACTACAATGAGCAGTTCTTC
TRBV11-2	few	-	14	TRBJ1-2	CASSLDWTAGGYTF	TGTGCCAGCAGCTTAGACTGGACGGCCGGTGGCTACACCTTC
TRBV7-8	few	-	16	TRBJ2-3	CASSQTPGQGTDTQYF	TGTGCCAGCAGCCAGACCCCCGGGCAAGGCACAGATACGCAGTATTTT
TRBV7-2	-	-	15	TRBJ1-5	CASSLENSRSQPQHF	TGTGCCAGCAGCTTAGAGAACAGTAGGAGTCAGCCCCAGCATTTT
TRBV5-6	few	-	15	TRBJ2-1	CASSSQGWDNNEQFF	TGTGCCAGCAGCTCCCAAGGGTGGGACAACAATGAGCAGTTCTTC
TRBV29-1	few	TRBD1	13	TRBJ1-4	CSVGGQGAEKLFF	TGCAGCGTTGGAGGGCAGGGGGCTGAAAAACTGTTTTTT
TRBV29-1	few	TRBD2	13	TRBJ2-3	CSVRGSSTDTQYF	TGCAGCGTGCGCGGGAGTAGCACAGATACGCAGTATTTT
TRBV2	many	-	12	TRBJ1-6	CASSRDNSPLHF	TGTGCCAGCAGCCGAGATAATTCACCCCTCCACTTT
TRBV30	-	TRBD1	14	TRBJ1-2	CAWSRTGGRYGYTF	TGTGCCTGGAGCCGGACAGGGGGGAGGTATGGCTACACCTTC
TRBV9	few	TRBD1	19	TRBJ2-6	CASSVGARTGASGANVLTF	TGTGCCAGCAGCGTAGGAGCAAGGACAGGGGCCTCTGGGGCCAACGTCCTGACTTTC
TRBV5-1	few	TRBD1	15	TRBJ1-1	CASSLSGQGFRQAFF	TGCGCCAGCAGCTTGTCGGGACAGGGGTTCCGACAAGCTTTCTTT
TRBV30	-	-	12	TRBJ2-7	CAWKDSGYEQYF	TGTGCCTGGAAGGACAGCGGCTACGAGCAGTACTTC
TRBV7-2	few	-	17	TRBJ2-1	CASSLRGGAGSYNEQFF	TGTGCCAGCAGCTTAAGGGGTGGGGCGGGCTCCTACAATGAGCAGTTCTTC
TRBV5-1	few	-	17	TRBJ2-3	CASSLIWTATSTDTQYF	TGCGCCAGCAGCTTAATATGGACAGCAACTAGCACAGATACGCAGTATTTT
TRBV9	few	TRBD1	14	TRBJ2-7	CASSVGGTGAEQYF	TGTGCCAGCAGCGTAGGTGGGACAGGGGCCGAGCAGTACTTC
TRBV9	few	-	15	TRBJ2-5	CASSVWVSSRETQYF	TGTGCCAGCAGCGTATGGGTCTCGTCCAGAGAGACCCAGTACTTC